This T cell receptor (beta chain) was obtained from a study of identical twins. Notes on the study in general: Where out-of-frame alpha sequences were twin-shared, they showed excess low generation probability.

The CDR3 sequence is 14 residues long. Germline CDR1 is ENHRY and CDR2 is SYGVKD. This clonotype was seen once. The antigen remains undetermined. A much bigger clone sits one base away, suggesting this may be a read error. TCRdb processed the 5' RACE reads anew with MiXCR; each CDR3 protein has one entry. The sample has about 390,000 distinct CDR3 sequences; about 10% are singletons. The V call is TRBV10-3, the J call TRBJ2-1; 7 bases fit TRBD2. Sequencing was done on a sample of naive T cells sorted from blood. The clonotype was recovered from a woman in her fifties or sixties in good health. Written as DNA, the CDR3 is TGTGCCCTTCGGGAGGCGAGCTCCTACAATGAGCAGATCTTC. It encodes CALREASSYNEQIF.